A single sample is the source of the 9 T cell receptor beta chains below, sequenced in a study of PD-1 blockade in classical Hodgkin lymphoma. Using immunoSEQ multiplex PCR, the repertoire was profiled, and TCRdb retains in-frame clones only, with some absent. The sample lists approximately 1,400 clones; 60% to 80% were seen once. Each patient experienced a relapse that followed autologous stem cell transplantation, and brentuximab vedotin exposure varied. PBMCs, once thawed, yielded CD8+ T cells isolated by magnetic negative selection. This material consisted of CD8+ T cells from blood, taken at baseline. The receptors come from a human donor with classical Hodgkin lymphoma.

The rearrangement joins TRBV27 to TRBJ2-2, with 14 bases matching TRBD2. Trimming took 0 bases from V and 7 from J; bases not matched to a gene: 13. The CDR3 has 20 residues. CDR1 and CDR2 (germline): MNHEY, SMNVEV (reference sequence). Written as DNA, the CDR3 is TGTGCCAGCAGTTTATCATATTACGCAGGACTAGCGGGAGGCGGCGGGGAGCTGTTTTTT. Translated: CASSLSYYAGLAGGGGELFF.

CDR3 residues: CASSFLGAGDEQYF. DNA of the CDR3: TGTGCCAGCAGTTTTTTGGGGGCCGGGGACGAGCAGTACTTC. This rearrangement joins TRBV28 to TRBJ2-7; D may be TRBD1 (6 bases). Germline values: CDR1 MDHEN, CDR2 SYDVKM. V dropped 3 bases and J dropped 5 bases, with 14 bases sitting between them. The CDR3 extends over 14 amino acids.

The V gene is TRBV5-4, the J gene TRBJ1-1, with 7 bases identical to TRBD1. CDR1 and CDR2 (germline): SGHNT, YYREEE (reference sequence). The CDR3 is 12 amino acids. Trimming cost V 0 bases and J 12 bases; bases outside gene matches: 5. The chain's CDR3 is CASSLGDRDPFF. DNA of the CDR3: TGTGCCAGCAGCTTGGGCGACAGGGATCCTTTCTTT. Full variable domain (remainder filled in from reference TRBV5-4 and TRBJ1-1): ETGVTQSPTHLIKTRGQQVTLRCSSQSGHNTVSWYQQALGQGPQFIFQYYREEENGRGNFPPRFSGLQFPNYSSELNVNALELDDSALYLCASSLGDRDPFFGQGTRLTVV.

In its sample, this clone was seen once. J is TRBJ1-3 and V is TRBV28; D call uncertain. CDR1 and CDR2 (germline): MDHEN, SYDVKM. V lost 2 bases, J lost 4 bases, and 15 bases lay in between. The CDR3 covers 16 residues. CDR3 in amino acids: CASSLVRAPTGNTIYF. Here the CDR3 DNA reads TGTGCCAGCAGTTTAGTTAGAGCACCGACGGGAAACACCATATATTTT.

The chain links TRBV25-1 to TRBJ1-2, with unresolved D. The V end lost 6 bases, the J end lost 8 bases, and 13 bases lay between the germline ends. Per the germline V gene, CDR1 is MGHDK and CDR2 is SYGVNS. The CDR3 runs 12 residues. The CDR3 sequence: CASRSSLQGYTF. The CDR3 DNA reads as TGTGCCAGCAGATCTTCGTTGCAGGGCTACACCTTC.

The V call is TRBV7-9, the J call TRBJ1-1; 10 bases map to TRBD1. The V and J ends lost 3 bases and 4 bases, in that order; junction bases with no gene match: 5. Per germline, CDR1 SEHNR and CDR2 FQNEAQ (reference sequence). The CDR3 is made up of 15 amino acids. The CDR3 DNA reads TGTGCCAGCAGCTTGAGGGGACAGGGGACCACTGAAGCTTTCTTT. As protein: CASSLRGQGTTEAFF.

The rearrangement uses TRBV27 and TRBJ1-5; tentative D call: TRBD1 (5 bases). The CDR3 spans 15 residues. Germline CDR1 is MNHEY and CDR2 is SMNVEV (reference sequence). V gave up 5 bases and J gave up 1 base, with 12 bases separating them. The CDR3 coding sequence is TGTGCCAGCAGTGAAGGGACCCACAGCAATCAGCCCCAGCATTTT. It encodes CASSEGTHSNQPQHF.

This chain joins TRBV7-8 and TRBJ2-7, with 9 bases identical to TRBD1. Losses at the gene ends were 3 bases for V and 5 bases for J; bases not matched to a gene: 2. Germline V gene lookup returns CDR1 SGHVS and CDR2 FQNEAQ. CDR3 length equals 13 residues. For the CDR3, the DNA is TGTGCCAGCAGCTTCGGGACAGGGAACGAGCAGTACTTC. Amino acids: CASSFGTGNEQYF.

CDR3 in amino acids: CAWTPGVVAYEQYF. CDR3 nucleotide sequence: TGTGCCTGGACCCCGGGGGTTGTAGCCTACGAGCAGTACTTC. This chain links TRBV30 with TRBJ2-7, with a tentative D call TRBD2 (6 bases). V was clipped by 4 bases and J by 2 bases, with 15 bases between them. CDR3 length: 14 residues. The germline V gene has CDR1 GTSNPN and CDR2 SVGIG (reference sequence).